This record concerns one T cell receptor (beta chain) sequence. Its antigen is not identified. The data stem from a study of human T cells and chemical hapten exposure. The CDR3 runs 14 residues. V lost 3 bases, J lost 3 bases, and 2 bases stayed unmatched. Germline loops: CDR1 LNHDA, CDR2 SQIVND (reference sequence). Time point: patch test 3, about 24 weeks after DPC sensitization. Treatment reported: therapeutic diphenylcyclopropenone sensitization with weekly scalp DPC. TCRdb called the RACE reads again in MiXCR, with one record for every CDR3 protein. The table has around 110,000 distinct CDR3 sequences, over 9% seen once. Regarding the study as a whole: All donors were alopecia patients, so their immunity may differ from that of healthy people.

This rearrangement joins TRBV19 to TRBJ2-1, with 7 bases identical to TRBD2. The sequencing here drew on whole blood, taken in connection with sensitization to the hapten diphenylcyclopropenone (DPC). The receptor was derived from a woman aged 45-60 years with alopecia areata. Some clones in this sample may be carry-over from other donors' samples. The CDR3 here is CASSMGGGYNEQFF. The CDR3 DNA follows: TGTGCCAGTAGTATGGGGGGGGGCTACAATGAGCAGTTCTTC.